The 21 T cell receptor beta chains below all came from one sample that was sequenced in a study of human T cells and chemical hapten exposure. This sample's time point: patch test 3, about 24 weeks after DPC sensitization. The treatment here: therapeutic diphenylcyclopropenone sensitization with weekly scalp DPC. TCRdb independently ran MiXCR on the RACE reads; one entry per CDR3 protein. This table holds over 75,000 distinct CDR3 sequences, 11% found once. Sequencing was performed on whole blood, taken in connection with sensitization to the hapten diphenylcyclopropenone (DPC). These receptors all stem from a woman aged 25 to 39 with alopecia areata. Some clones in this sample may be carry-over from other donors' samples.

V gene TRBV7-2 combines with J gene TRBJ2-7; perhaps TRBD1 as D (5 bases). Between the trimmed V and J ends, which lost 1 base and 3 bases, there was a span of 13 bases. Germline-derived CDR1 and CDR2 are SGHTA and FQGNSA. CDR3 length: 15 amino acids. CDR3 sequence reads: CASSLGGQGSYEQYV. In DNA, the CDR3 is TGTGCCAGCAGCTTAGGTGGCCAGGGTAGCTACGAGCAGTACGTC.

Many counts were recorded for this clonotype. The rearrangement uses TRBV7-9 and TRBJ2-6, with TRBD1 as a possible D gene (6 bases). V gave up 5 bases and J gave up 1 base, with 12 bases separating them. This CDR3 has 16 amino acids. Germline V lookup: CDR1 SEHNR, CDR2 FQNEAQ (reference sequence). The CDR3 protein is CASSTGFGSGANVLTF. The CDR3 DNA sequence: TGTGCCAGCAGCACAGGGTTTGGGTCTGGGGCCAACGTCCTGACTTTC.

This clonotype has a handful of counts. The chain uses TRBV5-1 and TRBJ2-3; D is perhaps TRBD1 (5 bases). Between the trimmed V and J ends, which lost 0 bases and 2 bases, there was a span of 7 bases. The length of the CDR3 is 14 residues. Germline CDR1 reads SGHRS; CDR2 reads YFSETQ. CDR3 DNA sequence: TGCGCCAGCAGCTTGGAAGGGGCCACAGATACGCAGTATTTT. It is translated as CASSLEGATDTQYF.

At least ten counts were recorded for this clonotype. This sequence joins TRBV11-2 and TRBJ2-3, with 8 bases fitting TRBD2. Germline loops: CDR1 SGHAT, CDR2 FQNNGV. Trimming took 3 bases from V and 1 from J; bases not matched to a gene: 6. This CDR3 spans 16 amino acids. For the CDR3, the DNA is TGTGCCAGCAGCTTCCGAGCGGGGGCTCGCACAGATACGCAGTATTTT. This translates into CASSFRAGARTDTQYF.

Remarks on this clonotype: A much larger clone differs by one base, so this may be a read error. The chain joins TRBV7-2 to TRBJ2-5; D is ambiguous. V gave up 8 bases and J gave up 0 bases, with 10 bases separating them. The CDR3 loop spans 13 amino acids. CDR1 and CDR2 from the germline V gene are SGHTA and FQGNSA. The CDR3: CASGTNDQETQYF. The CDR3 nucleotides are TGTGCCAGCGGAACTAACGACCAAGAGACCCAGTACTTC.

This clonotype was detected only a few times. This chain connects TRBV28 to TRBJ2-7, with D perhaps TRBD2 (5 bases). This CDR3 contains 11 residues. Germline loops: CDR1 MDHEN, CDR2 SYDVKM. The V end lost 10 bases, the J end lost 4 bases, and 11 bases lay between the germline ends. CDR3 loop: CATGRRYEQYV. DNA of the CDR3: TGTGCCACCGGACGGAGGTACGAGCAGTACGTC.

CDR3 region: CASRSTRQGLSYEQYF. In nucleotides, the CDR3 is TGTGCCAGCAGATCCACTCGACAGGGACTCTCCTACGAGCAGTACTTC. The rearrangement uses TRBV6-2 or TRBV6-3 and TRBJ2-7; a weak D match, TRBD1 (7 bases). The germline CDR1 and CDR2 sequences are MNHEY and SVGEGT. The length of the CDR3 is 16 residues. With 6 bases removed from V and 0 bases from J, the gap between germline ends came to 18 bases.

This clonotype was seen ten or more times. The chain combines TRBV5-5 with TRBJ1-5; D gene unclear. This CDR3 has 15 residues. V dropped 2 bases and J dropped 2 bases, with 11 bases sitting between them. CDR1 is SGHKS and CDR2 is YYEKEE in the germline V gene (reference sequence). The CDR3 DNA is TGTGCCAGCAGCTTAGGAGGGTGGGGCAATCAGCCCCAGCATTTT. Its translation: CASSLGGWGNQPQHF.

This clonotype appeared a few times. The rearrangement joins TRBV29-1 to TRBJ2-3, with D unresolved. The CDR3 consists of 12 residues. Per the germline V gene, CDR1 is SQVTM and CDR2 is ANQGSEA. Between the trimmed V and J ends, which lost 7 bases and 6 bases, there was a span of 14 bases. The CDR3 is CSARNDGDTQYF. CDR3 coding DNA: TGCAGCGCCCGAAACGACGGGGATACGCAGTATTTT.

This clonotype was seen a handful of times. The chain combines TRBV12-3 or TRBV12-4 with TRBJ1-5; D unclear. The CDR3 has 14 residues. V lost 5 bases, J lost 1 base, and 9 bases lay in between. CDR3 sequence: CASSQNWSNQPQHF. CDR3 DNA: TGTGCCAGCAGTCAGAACTGGAGCAATCAGCCCCAGCATTTT.

The gene calls are TRBV20-1 and TRBJ2-3; tentatively, D is TRBD1 or TRBD2 (5 bases each). Germline CDR1 and CDR2: DFQATT and SNEGSKA (reference sequence). The length of the CDR3 is 15 residues. Trimming pared 3 bases from V and 2 bases from J, leaving 15 bases between. This chain's CDR3 is CSARNGGRATDTQYF. CDR3 nucleotide sequence: TGCAGTGCTAGGAATGGGGGACGTGCCACAGATACGCAGTATTTT.

The J gene is TRBJ1-4, the V gene TRBV12-3 or TRBV12-4; tentative D call: TRBD1 (5 bases). The CDR3 contains 14 residues. V dropped 4 bases and J dropped 8 bases, with 14 bases sitting between them. Here the CDR3 DNA reads TGTGCCAGCAGTTCAGGGTTGGTCCGCGAAAAACTGTTTTTT. Amino acids: CASSSGLVREKLFF.

This chain links TRBV29-1 with TRBJ1-6, with 7 bases identical to TRBD1. The CDR3 has 15 amino acids. Germline V gene data show CDR1 as SQVTM and CDR2 as ANQGSEA. Trimming cost V 5 bases and J 2 bases; bases outside gene matches: 6. This CDR3 is CSVSQDRTYNSPLHF. The CDR3 nucleotides read TGCAGCGTTTCTCAGGACAGGACCTATAATTCACCCCTCCACTTT.

This clonotype was recorded a few times. This chain connects TRBV27 to TRBJ2-1; D unclear. Germline V gene lookup returns CDR1 MNHEY and CDR2 SMNVEV (reference sequence). Trimming shortened V by 7 bases and J by 10 bases, and 14 bases separated the two germline ends. This CDR3 has 12 residues. The CDR3 sequence: CASKNRLSEQFF. In DNA, the CDR3 is TGTGCCAGCAAGAATAGACTTTCGGAGCAGTTCTTC.

This clonotype was seen a handful of times. The chain is built from TRBV28 and TRBJ2-5; D gene unclear. Germline CDR1 and CDR2: MDHEN and SYDVKM. The V gene lost 6 bases and the J gene lost 5 bases, with 10 bases spanning the gap. The CDR3 sequence is 12 residues long. CDR3 nucleotides: TGTGCCAGCAGGAGCAGCCTTGAGACCCAGTACTTC. As protein: CASRSSLETQYF.

As regards this clonotype: One junction end does not reproduce the germline sequence, and a read error may be involved. V is TRBV28 and J is TRBJ2-7, with D possibly matching TRBD1 (5 bases). CDR1 is MDHEN and CDR2 is SYDVKM in the germline V gene. The CDR3 covers 11 residues. The CDR3 DNA sequence: TGTGCCAGCAGTTTCCAGAAGGACACCCTCTTC. Translated: CASSFQKDTLF.

This clonotype was picked up many times. V gene TRBV15 combines with J gene TRBJ2-6; D might be TRBD1 (6 bases). V dropped 5 bases and J dropped 2 bases, with 10 bases sitting between them. Germline V gene lookup returns CDR1 LNHNV and CDR2 YYDKDF (reference sequence). CDR3 size: 15 residues. This chain's CDR3 is CATSHRVAGANVLTF. DNA of the CDR3: TGTGCCACCAGCCACAGGGTTGCTGGGGCCAACGTCCTGACTTTC.

The V gene is TRBV28, the J gene TRBJ2-5; either TRBD1 or TRBD2 may fit D (6 bases each). The CDR3 is made up of 12 amino acids. Germline CDR1 MDHEN, CDR2 SYDVKM. V was trimmed by 7 bases and J by 13 bases, leaving 19 bases between them. The CDR3 loop is CASTAGPGALYF. The CDR3 DNA sequence: TGTGCCAGCACCGCCGGCCCGGGGGCCCTGTACTTC.

The sample holds many counts of this clonotype. The chain combines TRBV7-9 with TRBJ1-3, with D tentatively TRBD1 (5 bases). The ends were cut back, 3 bases at V and 0 bases at J, with 9 bases in the middle. The CDR3 has 15 residues. Germline V CDR1 and CDR2: SEHNR, FQNEAQ (reference sequence). CDR3: CASSLDTYSGNTIYF. DNA for the CDR3: TGTGCCAGCAGCTTGGACACCTACTCTGGAAACACCATATATTTT.

Many counts were recorded for this clonotype. This chain uses TRBV29-1 with TRBJ2-5; D remains unclear. Germline V gene data show CDR1 as SQVTM and CDR2 as ANQGSEA. The CDR3 consists of 11 residues. V was trimmed by 5 bases and J by 5 bases, leaving 9 bases between them. CDR3 loop: CSVLASETQYF. CDR3 nucleotide sequence: TGCAGCGTTCTGGCTTCGGAGACCCAGTACTTC. Full variable domain (missing parts from reference TRBV29-1 and TRBJ2-5): SAVISQKPSRDICQRGTSLTIQCQVDSQVTMMFWYRQQPGQSLTLIATANQGSEATYESGFVIDKFPISRPNLTFSTLTVSNMSPEDSSIYLCSVLASETQYFGPGTRLLVL.

This clonotype was observed many times. This rearrangement joins TRBV18 to TRBJ2-7, with 7 bases aligning to TRBD1. The trim removed 6 bases at V and 4 bases at J, leaving 9 bases unmatched. Germline CDR1 reads KGHSH; CDR2 reads LQKENI. The CDR3 sequence is 14 residues long. CDR3 sequence (DNA): TGTGCCAGCTCTCAGTCGGGACAGACATACGAGCAGTACGTC. The encoded protein is CASSQSGQTYEQYV.